The rows below give T cell receptor beta chains drawn from one sample of a study of blood T cells in healthy people across ages. Each CDR3 protein is one row after TCRdb ran MiXCR on the 5' RACE reads. There are 1.5 million or so distinct CDR3 sequences in the sample; around 39% occur only once, and 7% to 9.5% lies in the top ten. The material sequenced was blood. The origin of the receptors is a woman aged 18-29 years in good health. The CDR3 runs from the conserved cysteine through the conserved F or W. The D gene is left open where the match is weak. The listing skips clone size in some rows; elsewhere it reads once, few, many or a size class.

v_gene	abundance	d_gene	j_gene	CDR3aa	CDR3nt
TRBV3-1	few	.	TRBJ1-1	CASSQPGQDTEAFF	TGTGCCAGCAGCCAACCGGGGCAGGACACTGAAGCTTTCTTT
TRBV5-8	.	.	TRBJ2-3	CASSERRGFTDTQYF	TGTGCCAGCAGCGAGCGGCGGGGTTTCACAGATACGCAGTATTTT
TRBV25-1	.	.	TRBJ1-3	CASRGTSAGNTIYF	TGTGCCAGCAGGGGGACGAGCGCTGGAAACACCATATATTTT
TRBV20-1	.	.	TRBJ1-5	CSARVEEGQPQHF	TGCAGTGCTAGAGTGGAGGAAGGGCAGCCCCAGCATTTT
TRBV5-1	.	.	TRBJ1-2	CASSASPGTNYGYTF	TGCGCCAGCAGCGCAAGCCCCGGGACAAACTATGGCTACACCTTC
TRBV30	.	TRBD1	TRBJ1-1	CAWKRQGTKAFF	TGTGCCTGGAAGAGACAGGGAACGAAGGCTTTCTTT
TRBV12-3/TRBV12-4	.	TRBD1	TRBJ2-7	CASSPPRQGRREQYF	TGTGCCAGCAGTCCCCCCCGACAGGGACGTAGGGAGCAGTACTTC
TRBV20-1	.	TRBD2	TRBJ2-3	CSASPASGSTQYF	TGCAGTGCTAGCCCGGCTAGCGGGAGTACGCAGTATTTT
TRBV29-1	.	.	TRBJ2-7	CSVGQGLDEQYF	TGCAGCGTTGGGCAGGGCCTAGACGAGCAGTACTTC
TRBV9	few	TRBD2	TRBJ2-5	CASSTGLAGLTQETQYF	TGTGCCAGCAGCACCGGACTAGCGGGCCTAACGCAAGAGACCCAGTACTTC
TRBV3-1	.	.	TRBJ1-5	CASSQGRVNQPQHF	TGTGCCAGCAGCCAAGGGAGAGTCAATCAGCCCCAGCATTTT
TRBV9	few	TRBD1	TRBJ1-1	CASSDGDRGENTEAFF	TGTGCCAGCAGCGACGGGGACAGGGGGGAGAACACTGAAGCTTTCTTT